Each of the 5 T cell receptor beta chains below was sequenced from the same sample in a study of blood T cell repertoires in COVID-19. Repertoires were generated with immunoSEQ multiplex PCR, while TCRdb's copy carries only in-frame clones and drops some. Found here are 250,000 to 350,000 clones, 70% to 90% of them singletons; the top ten hold roughly 2%. The material sequenced was PBMCs or T cells enriched from blood (not recorded which). The receptors derive from a woman aged 60-70 years in a cohort exposed to, infected with or recovered from COVID-19 (not recorded which).

V usage is TRBV6-5 and J usage is TRBJ1-1, with 9 nucleotides matching TRBD1. The CDR3 consists of 14 residues. Trimming took 6 bases from V and 1 from J; bases not matched to a gene: 3. CDR1 and CDR2 (germline): MNHEY, SVGAGI. The CDR3 region has the DNA TGTGCCAGCAGCTGGGGACAGGGGAACACTGAAGCTTTCTTT. Amino acid sequence: CASSWGQGNTEAFF.

This clone was counted a single time. The chain recombines TRBV7-9 with TRBJ2-3, with 9 bases aligning to TRBD1. Germline assignment: CDR1 SEHNR and CDR2 FQNEAQ (reference sequence). CDR3 length: 15 residues. V was clipped by 3 bases and J by 3 bases; unmatched bases: 4. The chain's CDR3 is CASSFYRGQTDTQYF. The CDR3 DNA is TGTGCCAGCAGCTTCTACAGGGGGCAGACAGATACGCAGTATTTT.

This sequence joins TRBV14 and TRBJ2-1; 13 bases are a match to TRBD2. Germline-derived CDR1 and CDR2 are SGHDN and FVKESK. The CDR3 runs to 22 residues. V was clipped by 0 bases and J by 2 bases; unmatched bases: 16. The CDR3 loop reads CASSQDLVGATSGRPPYNEQFF. In DNA, the CDR3 is TGTGCCAGCAGCCAAGATCTTGTGGGAGCGACTAGCGGGAGGCCACCCTACAATGAGCAGTTCTTC.

The rearrangement uses TRBV28 and TRBJ2-7; D uncertain. Trimming took 1 base from V and 2 from J, leaving 9 bases between them. Germline-derived CDR1 and CDR2 are MDHEN and SYDVKM. CDR3 length equals 14 residues. DNA of the CDR3: TGTGCCAGCAGTTTATATGGGCAGCCCTACGAGCAGTACTTC. It specifies CASSLYGQPYEQYF.

This chain connects TRBV19 to TRBJ2-2; D is unclear. The CDR3 has 14 residues. V was shortened by 3 bases and J by 1 base, with 6 bases between the two germline ends. Looked up from germline, CDR1 is LNHDA and CDR2 is SQIVND (reference sequence). This CDR3 reads CASSIRRNTGELFF. In DNA, the CDR3 is TGTGCCAGTAGTATTCGCAGGAACACCGGGGAGCTGTTTTTT. Full variable domain (rest looked up from reference TRBV19 and TRBJ2-2): DGGITQSPKYLFRKEGQNVTLSCEQNLNHDAMYWYRQDPGQGLRLIYYSQIVNDFQKGDIAEGYSVSREKKESFPLTVTSAQKNPTAFYLCASSIRRNTGELFFGEGSRLTVL.